Listed below are T cell receptor beta chains from one sample, sequenced in a study of shared clonotypes between healthy human individuals. Data came from immunoSEQ multiplex PCR; TCRdb stores just in-frame clones and leaves some out. The sample has about 1,900,000 clones; about 95% are singletons. Sequenced sample: naive CD8+ T cells sorted from blood. The origin of the receptors is a man between 18 and 35 years old in good health. Both conserved end residues are trimmed from each CDR3.

J gene,V gene,CDR3 protein
TRBJ2-1,TRBV7-9,ASSPTAGEAYNEQF
TRBJ1-3,TRBV13,ASSLLSGNTIY
TRBJ2-1,TRBV30,AWSGYRVANEQF
TRBJ1-1,TRBV5-1,ASSPLGAEAF
TRBJ2-3,TRBV7-9,ASSPTSEDTQY
TRBJ1-4,TRBV5-3,ARSFMDRVTNEKLF
TRBJ2-1,TRBV10-3,AISEVVSHNEQF
TRBJ2-3,TRBV28,ASSLAFGDAGGRTDTQY
TRBJ1-4,TRBV4-1,ASSLGVTEGAKF
TRBJ2-3,TRBV5-1,ASGEEDRVVDTQY
TRBJ2-3,TRBV7-9,ASSLSVPGGPGTDTQY
TRBJ1-1,TRBV19,ASSEPGSTLYTEAF
TRBJ1-5,TRBV6-1,ASNGQSSNQPQH
TRBJ1-5,TRBV4-1,ASSQTQGERQPQH
TRBJ2-1,TRBV29-1,SVDGLGFVNEQF
TRBJ1-1,TRBV6-5,ASSSRAYTEAF
TRBJ2-7,TRBV4-1,ASSPGPSGSYEQY
TRBJ2-7,TRBV5-6,ASNQGAAFFSEQY
TRBJ2-1,TRBV5-6,ASSRESINEQF
TRBJ2-7,TRBV7-2,ASSLVPGINSYEQY
TRBJ2-1,TRBV11-2,ASSSREGLNYNEQF
TRBJ2-3,TRBV28,ASSLGVSVDTQY
TRBJ1-1,TRBV6-5,ASSYAQELKAF
TRBJ2-1,TRBV6-5,ASGDSSYNEQF
TRBJ2-2,TRBV2,ASSDVYRATGELF
TRBJ1-4,TRBV10-3,AISESRTFWSFEGQFSEKLF
TRBJ2-3,TRBV4-3,ASSQHGQRFTDTQY
TRBJ1-2,TRBV28,ASDPLSGGYT
TRBJ2-2,TRBV6-1,ASSADRGRSTGELF